The T cell receptor beta chain under discussion was sequenced for a study of T cell changes during pregnancy in multiple sclerosis. V lost 6 bases, J lost 1 base, and 10 bases lay in between. Germline V CDR1 and CDR2: SGHRS, YFSETQ. The CDR3 contains 13 residues. Using immunoSEQ multiplex PCR, the repertoire was profiled, and TCRdb retains in-frame clones only, with some absent. Seen here are about 20,000 clones, approximately 91% observed once, and the top ten hold approximately 0.57%. Sequencing used CD4+ T cells from peripheral blood mononuclear cells, obtained after pregnancy. This chain joins TRBV5-1 and TRBJ1-1; D perhaps matches TRBD1 (5 bases). The sequence was collected from a female donor in good health, enrolled as a control in a pregnancy study. The CDR3 DNA reads as TGCGCCAGCAAAGTCCAGGGGAACACTGAAGCTTTCTTT. Protein: CASKVQGNTEAFF.